The clone carrying this TCR beta chain was seen only a few times. This CDR3 is 15 amino acids long. V lost 0 bases, J lost 1 base, and 10 bases lay in between. The V gene's germline CDR1 is SGHRS and CDR2 YFSETQ. Amplification of TCR beta CDR3 regions was performed using RNA transcripts as template. TCR CDR3 regions were first amplified by RT-PCR with HTBI primers. TCRdb reprocessed the multiplex PCR reads via MiXCR and lists one record per CDR3 protein. The repertoire consists of some 800,000 distinct CDR3 sequences, with 35% to 40% occurring once and the leading ten covering over 8%. This record comes from a study of T cells in Graves' hyperthyroidism and ophthalmopathy.

Material: blood. The clonotype comes from a man in his late teens or twenties with Graves' hyperthyroidism. The J gene is TRBJ2-5, the V gene TRBV5-1, with TRBD1 as a possible D gene (6 bases). CDR3 sequence reads: CASSLGQTGQETQYF. For the CDR3, the DNA is TGCGCCAGCAGCTTGGGCCAGACAGGCCAAGAGACCCAGTACTTC.